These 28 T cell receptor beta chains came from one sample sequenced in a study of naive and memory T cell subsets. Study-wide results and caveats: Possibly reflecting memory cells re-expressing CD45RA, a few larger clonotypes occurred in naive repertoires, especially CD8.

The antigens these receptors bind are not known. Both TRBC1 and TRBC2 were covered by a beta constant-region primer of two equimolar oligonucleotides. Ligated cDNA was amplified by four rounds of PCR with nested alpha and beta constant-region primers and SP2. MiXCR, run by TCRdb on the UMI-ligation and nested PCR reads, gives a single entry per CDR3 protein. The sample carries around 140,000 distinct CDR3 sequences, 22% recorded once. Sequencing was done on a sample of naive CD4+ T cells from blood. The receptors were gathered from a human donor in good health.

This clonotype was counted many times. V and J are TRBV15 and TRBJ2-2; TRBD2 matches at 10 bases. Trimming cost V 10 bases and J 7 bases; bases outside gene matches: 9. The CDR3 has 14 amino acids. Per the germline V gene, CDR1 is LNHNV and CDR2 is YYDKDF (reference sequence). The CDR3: CAISSGRAIGELFF. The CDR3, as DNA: TGTGCCATCTCCAGCGGGAGGGCCATCGGGGAGCTGTTTTTT. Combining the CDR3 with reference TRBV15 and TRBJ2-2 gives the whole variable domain DAMVIQNPRYQVTQFGKPVTLSCSQTLNHNVMYWYQQKSSQAPKLLFHYYDKDFNNEADTPDNFQSRRPNTSFCFLDIRSPGLGDTAMYLCAISSGRAIGELFFGEGSRLTVL.

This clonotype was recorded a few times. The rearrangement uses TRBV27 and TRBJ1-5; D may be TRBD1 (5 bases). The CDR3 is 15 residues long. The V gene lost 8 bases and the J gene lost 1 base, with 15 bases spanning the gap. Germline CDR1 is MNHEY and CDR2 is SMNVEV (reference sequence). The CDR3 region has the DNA TGTGCCAGCGGCTCATGGGGGGTGAGCAATCAGCCCCAGCATTTT. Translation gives CASGSWGVSNQPQHF.

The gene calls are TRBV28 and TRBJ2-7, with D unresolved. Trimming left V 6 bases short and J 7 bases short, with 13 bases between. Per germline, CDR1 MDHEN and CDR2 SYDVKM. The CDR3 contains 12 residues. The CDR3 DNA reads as TGTGCCAGCAGCCGAGCCCCGTTGGAGCAGTACTTC. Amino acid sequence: CASSRAPLEQYF. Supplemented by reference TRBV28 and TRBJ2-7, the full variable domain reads DVKVTQSSRYLVKRTGEKVFLECVQDMDHENMFWYRQDPGLGLRLIYFSYDVKMKEKGDIPEGYSVSREKKERFSLILESASTNQTSMYLCASSRAPLEQYFGPGTRLTVT.

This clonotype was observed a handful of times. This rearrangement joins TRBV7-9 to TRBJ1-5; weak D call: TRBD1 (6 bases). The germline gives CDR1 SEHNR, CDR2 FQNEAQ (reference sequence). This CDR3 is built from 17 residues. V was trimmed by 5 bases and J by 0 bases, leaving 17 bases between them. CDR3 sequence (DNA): TGTGCCAGCAGCGTAGGCCGGGACATCTATAGCAATCAGCCCCAGCATTTT. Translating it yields CASSVGRDIYSNQPQHF.

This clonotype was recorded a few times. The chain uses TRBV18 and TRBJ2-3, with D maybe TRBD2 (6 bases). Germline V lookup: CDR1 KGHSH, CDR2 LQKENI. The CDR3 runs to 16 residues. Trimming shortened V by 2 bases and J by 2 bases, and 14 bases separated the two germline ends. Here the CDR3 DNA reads TGTGCCAGCTCACCAACCGCGGCGGGGCTCACAGATACGCAGTATTTT. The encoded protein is CASSPTAAGLTDTQYF.

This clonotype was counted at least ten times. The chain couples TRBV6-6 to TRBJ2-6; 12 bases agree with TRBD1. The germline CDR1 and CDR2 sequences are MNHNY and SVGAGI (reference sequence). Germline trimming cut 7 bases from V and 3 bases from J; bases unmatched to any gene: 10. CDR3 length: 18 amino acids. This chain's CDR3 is CASNAPGQGAGGANVLTF. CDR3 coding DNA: TGTGCCAGCAATGCTCCGGGACAGGGGGCTGGTGGGGCCAACGTCCTGACTTTC.

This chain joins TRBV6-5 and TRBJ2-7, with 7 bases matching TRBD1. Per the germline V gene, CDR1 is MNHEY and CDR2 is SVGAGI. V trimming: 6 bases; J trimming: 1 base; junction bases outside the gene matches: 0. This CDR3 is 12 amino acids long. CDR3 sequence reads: CASRTGSYEQYF. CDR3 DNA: TGTGCCAGCAGGACAGGGTCCTACGAGCAGTACTTC.

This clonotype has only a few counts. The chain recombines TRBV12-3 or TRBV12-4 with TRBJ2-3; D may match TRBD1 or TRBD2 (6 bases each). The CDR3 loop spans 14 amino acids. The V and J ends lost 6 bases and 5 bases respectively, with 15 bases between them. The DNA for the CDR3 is TGTGCCAGCAGGGGACACGGGAGTGGAGATACGCAGTATTTT. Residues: CASRGHGSGDTQYF.

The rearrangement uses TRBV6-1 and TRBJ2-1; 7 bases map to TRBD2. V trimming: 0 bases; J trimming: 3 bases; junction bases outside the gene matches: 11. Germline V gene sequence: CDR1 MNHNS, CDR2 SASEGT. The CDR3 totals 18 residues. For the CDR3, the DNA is TGTGCCAGCAGTGAAGCGAGGGCTACCGGGAGGATCTACAATGAGCAGTTCTTC. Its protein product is CASSEARATGRIYNEQFF.

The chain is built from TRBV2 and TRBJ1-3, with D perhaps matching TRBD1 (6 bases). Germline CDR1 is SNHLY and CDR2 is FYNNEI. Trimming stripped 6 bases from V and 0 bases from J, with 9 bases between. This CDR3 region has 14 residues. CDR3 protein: CASSSGVSGNTIYF. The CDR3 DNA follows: TGTGCCAGCAGCTCAGGGGTCTCTGGAAACACCATATATTTT. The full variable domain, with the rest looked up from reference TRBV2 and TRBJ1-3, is EPEVTQTPSHQVTQMGQEVILRCVPISNHLYFYWYRQILGQKVEFLVSFYNNEISEKSEIFDDQFSVERPDGSNFTLKIRSTKLEDSAMYFCASSSGVSGNTIYFGEGSWLTVV.

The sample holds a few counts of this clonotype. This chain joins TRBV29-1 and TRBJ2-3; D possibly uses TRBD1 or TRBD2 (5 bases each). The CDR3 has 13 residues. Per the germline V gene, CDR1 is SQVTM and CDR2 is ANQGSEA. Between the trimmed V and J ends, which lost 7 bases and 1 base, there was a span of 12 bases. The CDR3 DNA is TGCAGCGCCGGGACGAGAGGCACAGATACGCAGTATTTT. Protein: CSAGTRGTDTQYF.

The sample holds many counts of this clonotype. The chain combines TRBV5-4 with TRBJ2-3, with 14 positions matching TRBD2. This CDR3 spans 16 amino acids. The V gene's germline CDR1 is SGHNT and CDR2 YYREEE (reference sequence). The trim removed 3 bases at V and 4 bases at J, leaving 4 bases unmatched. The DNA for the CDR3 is TGTGCCAGCAGCTCCAGACTAGCGGGAGGGCCAGATACGCAGTATTTT. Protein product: CASSSRLAGGPDTQYF.

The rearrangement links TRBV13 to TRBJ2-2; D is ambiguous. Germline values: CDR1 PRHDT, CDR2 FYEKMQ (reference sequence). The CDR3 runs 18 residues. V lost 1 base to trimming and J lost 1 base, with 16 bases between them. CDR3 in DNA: TGTGCCAGCAGCTTAGACAATCGACGGATGAAGAACACCGGGGAGCTGTTTTTT. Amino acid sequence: CASSLDNRRMKNTGELFF.

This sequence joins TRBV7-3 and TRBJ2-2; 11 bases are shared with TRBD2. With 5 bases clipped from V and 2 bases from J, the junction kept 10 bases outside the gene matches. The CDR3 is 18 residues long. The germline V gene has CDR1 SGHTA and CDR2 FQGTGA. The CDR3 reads CASSPTLLAGVNTGELFF. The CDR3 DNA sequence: TGTGCCAGCAGCCCAACACTACTAGCGGGAGTAAACACCGGGGAGCTGTTTTTT.

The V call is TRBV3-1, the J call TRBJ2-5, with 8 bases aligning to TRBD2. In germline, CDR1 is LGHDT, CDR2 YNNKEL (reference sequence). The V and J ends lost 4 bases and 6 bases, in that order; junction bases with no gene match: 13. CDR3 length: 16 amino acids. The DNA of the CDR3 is TGTGCCAGCAGCCCTCCGGGGGTAGCGGGAACTCAGACCCAGTACTTC. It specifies CASSPPGVAGTQTQYF.

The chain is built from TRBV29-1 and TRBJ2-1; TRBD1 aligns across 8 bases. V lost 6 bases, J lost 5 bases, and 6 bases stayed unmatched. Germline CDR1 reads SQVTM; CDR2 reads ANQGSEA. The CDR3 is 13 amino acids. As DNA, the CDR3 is TGCAGCGTCATCAGGACAGGGAACAATGAGCAGTTCTTC. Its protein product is CSVIRTGNNEQFF.

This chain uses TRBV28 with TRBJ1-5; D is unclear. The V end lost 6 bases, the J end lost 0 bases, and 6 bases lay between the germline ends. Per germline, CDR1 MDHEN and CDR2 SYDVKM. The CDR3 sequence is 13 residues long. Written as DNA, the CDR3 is TGTGCCAGCAGCTTGAATAGCAATCAGCCCCAGCATTTT. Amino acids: CASSLNSNQPQHF.

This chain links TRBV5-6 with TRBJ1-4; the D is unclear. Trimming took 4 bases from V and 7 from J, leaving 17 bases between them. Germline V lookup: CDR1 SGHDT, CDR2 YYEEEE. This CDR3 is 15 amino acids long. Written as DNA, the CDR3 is TGTGCCAGCAGCCCCCATGAGGCGGGAGGTGAAAAACTGTTTTTT. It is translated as CASSPHEAGGEKLFF.

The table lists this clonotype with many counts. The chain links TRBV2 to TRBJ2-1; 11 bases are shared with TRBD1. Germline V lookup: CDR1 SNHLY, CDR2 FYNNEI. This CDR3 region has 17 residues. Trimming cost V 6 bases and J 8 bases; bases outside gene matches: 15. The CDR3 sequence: CASSRPIGQGAMYEQFF. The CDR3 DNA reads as TGTGCCAGCAGCCGCCCTATCGGACAGGGGGCGATGTATGAGCAGTTCTTC.

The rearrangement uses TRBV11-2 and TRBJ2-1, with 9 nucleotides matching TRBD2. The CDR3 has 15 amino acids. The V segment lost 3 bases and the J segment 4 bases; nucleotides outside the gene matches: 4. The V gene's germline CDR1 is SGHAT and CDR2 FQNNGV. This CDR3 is CASSLTSGYYNEQFF. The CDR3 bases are TGTGCCAGCAGCTTGACTAGCGGATATTACAATGAGCAGTTCTTC.

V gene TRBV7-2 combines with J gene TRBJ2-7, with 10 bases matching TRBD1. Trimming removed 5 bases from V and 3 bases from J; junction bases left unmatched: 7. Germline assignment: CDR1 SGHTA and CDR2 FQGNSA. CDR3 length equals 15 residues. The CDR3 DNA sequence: TGTGCCAGCAGCCCCGGGGGGACAGGGGTCTACGAGCAGTACTTC. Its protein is CASSPGGTGVYEQYF.

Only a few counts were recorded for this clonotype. The chain's CDR3 is CASSGDSHSTQYF. CDR3 nucleotide sequence: TGTGCCAGCAGTGGGGACTCTCATAGTACGCAGTATTTT. The J gene is TRBJ2-3, the V gene TRBV6-2 or TRBV6-3; D possibly corresponds to TRBD2 (6 bases). Trimming removed 5 bases from V and 8 bases from J, with 14 bases in between. The CDR3 extends over 13 amino acids. The germline V gene has CDR1 MNHEY and CDR2 SVGEGT.

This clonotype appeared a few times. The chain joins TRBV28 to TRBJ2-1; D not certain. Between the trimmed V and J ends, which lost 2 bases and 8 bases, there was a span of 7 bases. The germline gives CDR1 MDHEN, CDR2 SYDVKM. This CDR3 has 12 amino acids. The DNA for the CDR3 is TGTGCCAGCAGTTTAACCAGGCATGAGCAGTTCTTC. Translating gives CASSLTRHEQFF.

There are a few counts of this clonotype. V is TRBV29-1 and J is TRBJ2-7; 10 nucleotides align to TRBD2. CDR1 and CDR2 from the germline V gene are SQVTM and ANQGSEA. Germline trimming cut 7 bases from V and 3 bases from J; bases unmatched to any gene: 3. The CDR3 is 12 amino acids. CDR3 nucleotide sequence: TGCAGCGCAGCGGGAGGGATCTACGAGCAGTACTTC. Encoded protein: CSAAGGIYEQYF.

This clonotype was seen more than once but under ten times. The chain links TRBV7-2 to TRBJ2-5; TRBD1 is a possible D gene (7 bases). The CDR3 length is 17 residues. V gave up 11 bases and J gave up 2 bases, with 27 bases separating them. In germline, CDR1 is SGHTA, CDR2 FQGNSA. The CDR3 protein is CAARGPSRGGQQETQYF. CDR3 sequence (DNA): TGTGCCGCGAGGGGGCCGAGTAGGGGAGGACAACAAGAGACCCAGTACTTC.

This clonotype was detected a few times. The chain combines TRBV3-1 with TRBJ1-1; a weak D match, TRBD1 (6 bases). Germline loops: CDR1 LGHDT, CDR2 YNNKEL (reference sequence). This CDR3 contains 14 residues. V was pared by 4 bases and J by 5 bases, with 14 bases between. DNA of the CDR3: TGTGCCAGCAGCCCGGGACAACCCCGAACTGAAGCTTTCTTT. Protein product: CASSPGQPRTEAFF.

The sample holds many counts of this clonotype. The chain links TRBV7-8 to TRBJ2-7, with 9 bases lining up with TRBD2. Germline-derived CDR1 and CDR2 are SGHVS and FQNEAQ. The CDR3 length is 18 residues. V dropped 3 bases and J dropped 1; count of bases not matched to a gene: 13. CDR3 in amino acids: CASSFHLAGIGMSYEQYF. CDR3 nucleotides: TGTGCCAGCAGCTTCCATCTAGCGGGGATCGGTATGTCCTACGAGCAGTACTTC.

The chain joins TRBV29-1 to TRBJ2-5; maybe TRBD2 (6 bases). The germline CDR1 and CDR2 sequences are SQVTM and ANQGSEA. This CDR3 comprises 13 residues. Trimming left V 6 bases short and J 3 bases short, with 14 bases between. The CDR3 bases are TGCAGCGTCCGGGACTGGTTAAAAGAGACCCAGTACTTC. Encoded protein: CSVRDWLKETQYF.